This T cell receptor (beta chain) was recorded in a study of a mutant IDH1 vaccine in newly diagnosed glioma. Study-level background: Onset of vaccination occurred 4-6 weeks following radiotherapy alone, or with temozolomide cycles. It was radiotherapy, temozolomide, or both that patients received previously, with most receiving both.

Details on this clone: The antigen remains undetermined.

TCRdb's copy holds only in-frame clones and misses some; the assay was immunoSEQ multiplex PCR. The sample contains roughly 60,000 clones, 80% of which appear only once. The CDR3 spans 15 residues. Trimming stripped 7 bases from V and 0 bases from J, with 10 bases between. CDR1 MNHNY and CDR2 SVGAGI come from the germline V gene (reference sequence). This sample's time point: week 23, last vaccination. Vaccinated patients received 300 ug of mutant IDH1 20-mer peptide per dose, with topical imiquimod. This specimen consisted of PBMCs, obtained from a glioma patient whose treatment included an IDH1 peptide vaccine. This sequence was found in a man aged 40-55 years with glioma. V gene TRBV6-6 combines with J gene TRBJ1-6, with D hard to call. The CDR3 sequence: CASTIAGSYNSPLHF. CDR3 DNA: TGTGCCAGCACCATAGCTGGCTCCTATAATTCACCCCTCCACTTT.